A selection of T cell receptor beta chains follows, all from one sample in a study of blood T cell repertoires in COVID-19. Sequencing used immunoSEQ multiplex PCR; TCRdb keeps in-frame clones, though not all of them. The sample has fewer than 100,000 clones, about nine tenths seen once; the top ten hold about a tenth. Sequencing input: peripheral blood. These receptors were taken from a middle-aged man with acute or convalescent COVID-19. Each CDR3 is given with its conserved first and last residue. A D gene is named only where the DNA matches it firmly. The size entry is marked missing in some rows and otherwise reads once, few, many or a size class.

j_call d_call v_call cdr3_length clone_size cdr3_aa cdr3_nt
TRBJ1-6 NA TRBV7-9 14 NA CASSSYEQNSPLHF TGTGCCAGCAGCTCGTATGAACAGAATTCACCCCTCCACTTT
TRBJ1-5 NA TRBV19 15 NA CASSKTEGYVQPQHF TGTGCCAGTAGTAAGACGGAGGGATACGTTCAGCCCCAGCATTTT
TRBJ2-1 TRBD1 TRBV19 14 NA CASSLGQETNEQFF TGTGCCAGTAGTTTGGGACAGGAGACCAATGAGCAGTTCTTC
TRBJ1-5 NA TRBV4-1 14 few CASSQQESGEPQHF TGCGCCAGCAGCCAACAAGAGAGCGGGGAGCCCCAGCATTTT
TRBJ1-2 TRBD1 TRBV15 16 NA CATSNSMTGALRGYTF TGTGCCACCAGCAACTCGATGACAGGGGCCTTACGTGGCTACACCTTC
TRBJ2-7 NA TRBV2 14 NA CASGFWTVAYEQYF TGTGCCAGCGGGTTTTGGACAGTTGCCTACGAGCAGTACTTC
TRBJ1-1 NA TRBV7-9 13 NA CASSLTRDTEAFF TGTGCCAGCAGCTTAACCCGGGACACTGAAGCTTTCTTT
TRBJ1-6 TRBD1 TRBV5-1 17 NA CASSPGQGWISNSPLHF TGCGCCAGCAGCCCCGGACAGGGGTGGATATCGAATTCACCCCTCCACTTT
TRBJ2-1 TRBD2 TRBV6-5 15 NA CASSYALGLGSEQFF TGTGCCAGCAGTTACGCCTTGGGACTAGGGTCTGAGCAGTTCTTC
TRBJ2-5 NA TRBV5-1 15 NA CASTYLTGVQETQYF TGCGCCAGCACCTACCTTACGGGGGTTCAAGAGACCCAGTACTTC
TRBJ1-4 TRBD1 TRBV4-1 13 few CASSQDRTGKLFF TGCGCCAGCAGCCAAGATAGGACAGGTAAACTGTTTTTT
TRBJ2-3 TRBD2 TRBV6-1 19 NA CASSALSGLAGHGTDTQYF TGTGCCAGCAGTGCTTTGTCCGGACTAGCAGGCCATGGCACAGATACGCAGTATTTT
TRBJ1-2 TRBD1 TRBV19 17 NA CASSSQRAGGSVYGYTF TGTGCCAGTAGTTCTCAGAGGGCAGGGGGAAGTGTCTATGGCTACACCTTC
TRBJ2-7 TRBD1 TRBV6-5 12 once CASNRGWDEQYF TGTGCCAGCAACAGGGGCTGGGACGAGCAGTACTTC
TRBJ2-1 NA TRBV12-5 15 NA CASGLEVAAYNEQFF TGTGCTAGTGGTTTGGAGGTAGCGGCTTACAATGAGCAGTTCTTC
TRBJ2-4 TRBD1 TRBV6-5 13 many CASGEQGANIQYF TGTGCCTCGGGGGAGCAGGGGGCCAACATTCAGTACTTC
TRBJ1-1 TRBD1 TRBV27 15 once CASSLLAGGFTEAFF TGTGCCAGCAGTTTATTGGCAGGGGGCTTCACTGAAGCTTTCTTT
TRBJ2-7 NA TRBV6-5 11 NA CASSNEEEQYF TGTGCCAGCAGCAACGAGGAAGAGCAGTACTTC
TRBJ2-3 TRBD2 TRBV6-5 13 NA CATGTSGSDTQYF TGTGCCACCGGGACTAGCGGCTCAGATACGCAGTATTTT
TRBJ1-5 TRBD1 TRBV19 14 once CASSRGQGGQPQHF TGTGCCAGTAGCCGAGGACAGGGGGGCCAGCCCCAGCATTTT
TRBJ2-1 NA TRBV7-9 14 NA CASRLNPSYNEQFF TGTGCCAGCAGACTTAACCCCTCCTACAATGAGCAGTTCTTC
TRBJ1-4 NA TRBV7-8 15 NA CASSSRQEINEKLFF TGTGCCAGCAGCTCTCGACAGGAGATTAATGAAAAACTGTTTTTT
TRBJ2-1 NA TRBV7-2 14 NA CASSLAYEEYEQFF TGTGCCAGCAGCTTAGCTTATGAAGAGTATGAGCAGTTCTTC
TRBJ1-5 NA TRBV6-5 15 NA CASRQTINGNQPQHF TGTGCCAGCAGACAGACAATCAACGGCAATCAGCCCCAGCATTTT
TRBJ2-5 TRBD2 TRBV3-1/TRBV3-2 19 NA CASSSYGRSERDKGETQYF TGTGCCAGCAGCTCATATGGTCGCTCCGAGCGGGATAAAGGAGAGACCCAGTACTTC
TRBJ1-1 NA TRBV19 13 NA CASSIGENTEAFF TGTGCCAGTAGTATCGGGGAGAACACTGAAGCTTTCTTT
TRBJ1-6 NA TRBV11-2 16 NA CASSSSPRGSNSPLHF TGTGCCAGCAGCTCGTCCCCGAGAGGCTCGAATTCACCCCTCCACTTT
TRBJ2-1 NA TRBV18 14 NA CASSPQGGYNEQFF TGTGCCAGCTCACCGCAGGGTGGCTACAATGAGCAGTTCTTC
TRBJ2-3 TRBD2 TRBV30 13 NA CAWSVTSGDTQYF TGTGCCTGGAGTGTGACTAGCGGAGATACGCAGTATTTT
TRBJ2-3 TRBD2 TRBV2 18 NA CASSVPGLAGAGTDTQYF TGTGCCAGCAGTGTCCCCGGACTAGCGGGAGCGGGCACAGATACGCAGTATTTT
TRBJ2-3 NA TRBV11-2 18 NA CASSLVASAPFSTDTQYF TGTGCCAGCAGCTTAGTAGCTAGCGCGCCTTTTAGCACAGATACGCAGTATTTT